This T cell receptor (beta chain) was retrieved from a study of T cell repertoires in cytomegalovirus infection. Overall study: Well-studied HLA-B-restricted epitopes and recently identified HLA-C-restricted epitopes of CMV were both used in the study. Public TCR beta signature analysis indicated the presence of both CMV infection and matching HLA type. Study observations and caveats: The ex vivo response was dominated by HLA-C-restricted CMV-specific TCR beta clonotypes.

From germline, CDR1 is SGHTA and CDR2 FQGTGA. V was pared by 1 base and J by 8 bases, with 8 bases between. The CDR3 totals 12 residues. TCRdb passed the reads through MiXCR, listing each CDR3 protein once. The sample consists of approximately 260,000 distinct CDR3 sequences, around 20% of them appearing once. Regarding this clonotype: Its antigen is undetermined.

This sequence originates from a human donor in good health (CMV status not recorded). Some clones in this sample may be carry-over from other donors' samples. Material: cultured PBMCs, obtained from culture after CMV antigen stimulation. The V and J genes are TRBV7-3 and TRBJ1-2; no clear D gene. CDR3 residues: CASSLNGVGYTF. The CDR3 DNA sequence: TGTGCCAGCAGCTTAAACGGAGTCGGCTACACCTTC.